This TCR beta chain was sequenced during a study of technical replicates of blood from a few donors. Repertoires were generated with immunoSEQ multiplex PCR, while TCRdb's copy carries only in-frame clones and drops some. The sample contains tens of thousands of clones, 95% to 98% of which appear only once. This clone was detected once. The TCR was taken from a human donor in good health. Sequencing was carried out using T cells isolated from PBMCs.

The CDR3 region is CASSLANTYEQYF. The DNA of the CDR3 is TGTGCCAGCAGCTTGGCAAACACCTACGAGCAGTACTTC. This chain joins TRBV5-4 and TRBJ2-7; D is unclear. The V end was cut by 0 bases, the J end by 2 bases, with 6 bases between. CDR3 length equals 13 residues. CDR1 is SGHNT, CDR2 YYREEE, per germline (reference sequence).